This T cell receptor (beta chain) was captured by sequencing in a study of cytomegalovirus exposure and HLA in healthy donors. Study results and limitations: In presence/absence analyses, roughly uniform sequencing depth across donors was assumed. In most subjects, TCR beta sequences reportedly gave accurate predictions of HLA-A and HLA-B alleles. Later analysis revealed greater clonal expansion in HLA-associated TCR beta chains than in equally common others.

Per germline, CDR1 MDHEN and CDR2 SYDVKM. The V and J ends lost 10 bases and 0 bases respectively, with 13 bases between them. This CDR3 is built from 15 residues. On this clone: What it recognizes is unknown.

PCR used 60 Vbeta primers and 13 Jbeta primers. Some clones are missing from TCRdb's copy, which holds only in-frame ones; the method was immunoSEQ multiplex PCR. The sample lists some 130,000 clones; roughly 82% were seen once. The TCR originated in a male donor in good health and CMV-seropositive. The V call is TRBV28, the J call TRBJ2-6; TRBD1 might be the D (5 bases). Sequences were obtained from PBMCs. CDR3 sequence reads: CATDSTASGANVLTF. CDR3 nucleotide sequence: TGTGCCACTGACAGTACCGCCTCTGGGGCCAACGTCCTGACTTTC.